This T cell receptor (beta chain) comes out of a study of T cell responses to AZD1222 COVID-19 vaccine. V dropped 4 bases and J dropped 4 bases, with 8 bases sitting between them. Germline-derived CDR1 and CDR2 are SGDLS and YYNGEE. The CDR3 runs 13 residues. TCRdb's table, derived via immunoSEQ multiplex PCR, lists solely in-frame clones and lacks some. The sample holds 40,000 to 55,000 clones, around 80% seen once. V usage is TRBV9 and J usage is TRBJ2-2; possibly TRBD1 or TRBD2 for D (5 bases each). The specimen was peripheral blood, collected on day 0 of AZD1222 vaccination. The origin of this receptor is an adult in good health. The CDR3 is CASSPGPTGELFF. CDR3 nucleotide sequence: TGTGCCAGCAGCCCGGGACCCACCGGGGAGCTGTTTTTT.